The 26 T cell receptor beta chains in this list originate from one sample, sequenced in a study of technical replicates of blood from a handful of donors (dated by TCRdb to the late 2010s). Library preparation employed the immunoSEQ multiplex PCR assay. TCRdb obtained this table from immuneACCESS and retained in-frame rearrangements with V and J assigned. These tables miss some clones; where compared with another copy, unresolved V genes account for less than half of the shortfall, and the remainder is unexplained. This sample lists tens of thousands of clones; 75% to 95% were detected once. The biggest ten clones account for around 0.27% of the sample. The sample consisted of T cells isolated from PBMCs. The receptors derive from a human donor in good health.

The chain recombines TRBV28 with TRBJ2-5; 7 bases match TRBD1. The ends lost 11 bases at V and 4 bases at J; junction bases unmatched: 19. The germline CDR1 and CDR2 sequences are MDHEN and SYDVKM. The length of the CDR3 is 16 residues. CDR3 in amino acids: CASRGARGGKGETQYF. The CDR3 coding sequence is TGTGCCTCCCGTGGGGCTAGAGGGGGCAAGGGAGAGACCCAGTACTTC.

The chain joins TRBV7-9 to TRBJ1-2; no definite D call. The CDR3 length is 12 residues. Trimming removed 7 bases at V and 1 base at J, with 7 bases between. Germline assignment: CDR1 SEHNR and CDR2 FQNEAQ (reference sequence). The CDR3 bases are TGTGCCAGCATGGCTTTTAACTATGGCTACACCTTC. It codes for CASMAFNYGYTF.

The CDR3 protein is CASREIHNQPQHF. CDR3 nucleotide sequence: TGTGCCAGCAGGGAAATCCACAATCAGCCCCAGCATTTT. The chain is built from TRBV2 and TRBJ1-5, with D hard to call. Trimming left V 6 bases short and J 3 bases short, with 9 bases between. This CDR3 has 13 amino acids. Looked up from germline, CDR1 is SNHLY and CDR2 is FYNNEI.

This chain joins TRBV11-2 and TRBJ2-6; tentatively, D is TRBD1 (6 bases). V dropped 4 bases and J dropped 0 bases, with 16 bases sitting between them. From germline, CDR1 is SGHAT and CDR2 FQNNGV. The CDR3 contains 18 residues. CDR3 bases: TGTGCCAGCAGCTCTATAGGGGACACAAGCTCTGGGGCCAACGTCCTGACTTTC. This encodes CASSSIGDTSSGANVLTF.

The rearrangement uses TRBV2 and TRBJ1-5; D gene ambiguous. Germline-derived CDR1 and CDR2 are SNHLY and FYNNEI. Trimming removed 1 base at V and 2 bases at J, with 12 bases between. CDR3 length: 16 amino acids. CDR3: CASSEVPGLGNQPQHF. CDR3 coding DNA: TGTGCCAGCAGTGAAGTGCCGGGTCTAGGCAATCAGCCCCAGCATTTT. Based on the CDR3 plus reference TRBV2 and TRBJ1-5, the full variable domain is EPEVTQTPSHQVTQMGQEVILRCVPISNHLYFYWYRQILGQKVEFLVSFYNNEISEKSEIFDDQFSVERPDGSNFTLKIRSTKLEDSAMYFCASSEVPGLGNQPQHFGDGTRLSIL.

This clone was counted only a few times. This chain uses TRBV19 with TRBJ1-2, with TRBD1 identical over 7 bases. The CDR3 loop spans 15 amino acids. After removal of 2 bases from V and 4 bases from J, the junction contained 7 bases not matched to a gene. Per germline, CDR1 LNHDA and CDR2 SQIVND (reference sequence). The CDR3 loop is CASSIRGQATYGYTF. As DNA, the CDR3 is TGTGCCAGTAGTATACGTGGACAGGCTACCTATGGCTACACCTTC. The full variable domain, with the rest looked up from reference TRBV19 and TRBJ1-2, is DGGITQSPKYLFRKEGQNVTLSCEQNLNHDAMYWYRQDPGQGLRLIYYSQIVNDFQKGDIAEGYSVSREKKESFPLTVTSAQKNPTAFYLCASSIRGQATYGYTFGSGTRLTVV.

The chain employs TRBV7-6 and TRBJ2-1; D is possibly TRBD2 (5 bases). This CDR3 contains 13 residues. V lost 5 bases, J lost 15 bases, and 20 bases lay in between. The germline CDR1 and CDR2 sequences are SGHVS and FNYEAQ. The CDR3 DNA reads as TGTGCCAGCAGCACCACGCACCGGGAAAACCCGTTCTTC. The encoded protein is CASSTTHRENPFF. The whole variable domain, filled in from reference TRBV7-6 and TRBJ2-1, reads GAGVSQSPRYKVTKRGQDVALRCDPISGHVSLYWYRQALGQGPEFLTYFNYEAQQDKSGLPNDRFSAERPEGSISTLTIQRTEQRDSAMYRCASSTTHRENPFFGPGTRLTVL.

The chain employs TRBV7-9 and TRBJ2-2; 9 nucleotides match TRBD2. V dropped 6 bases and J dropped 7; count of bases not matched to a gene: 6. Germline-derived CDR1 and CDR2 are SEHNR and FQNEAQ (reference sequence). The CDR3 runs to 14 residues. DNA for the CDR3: TGTGCCAGCAGGGTTAGCGGGGGCGACGGGGAGCTGTTTTTT. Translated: CASRVSGGDGELFF.

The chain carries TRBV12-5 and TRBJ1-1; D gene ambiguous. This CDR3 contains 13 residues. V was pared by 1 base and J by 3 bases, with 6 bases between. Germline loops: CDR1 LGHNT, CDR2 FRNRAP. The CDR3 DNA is TGTGCTAGTGGTTTGGCCCCGGACACTGAAGCTTTCTTT. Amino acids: CASGLAPDTEAFF.

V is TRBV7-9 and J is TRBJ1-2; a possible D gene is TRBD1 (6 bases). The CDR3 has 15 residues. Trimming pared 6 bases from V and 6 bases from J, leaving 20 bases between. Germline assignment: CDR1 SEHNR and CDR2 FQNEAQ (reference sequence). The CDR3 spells CASRPRGDTGHGYTF. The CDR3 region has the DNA TGTGCCAGCAGACCCAGAGGGGATACAGGGCATGGCTACACCTTC.

CDR3 residues: CAISEIGGGTSFAYEQYF. The CDR3 DNA is TGTGCCATCAGTGAGATAGGGGGGGGAACTAGTTTCGCCTACGAGCAGTACTTC. The J gene is TRBJ2-7, the V gene TRBV10-3; maybe TRBD2 (7 bases). Germline V gene data show CDR1 as ENHRY and CDR2 as SYGVKD. The V end was cut by 2 bases, the J end by 2 bases, with 22 bases between. The CDR3 contains 18 residues.

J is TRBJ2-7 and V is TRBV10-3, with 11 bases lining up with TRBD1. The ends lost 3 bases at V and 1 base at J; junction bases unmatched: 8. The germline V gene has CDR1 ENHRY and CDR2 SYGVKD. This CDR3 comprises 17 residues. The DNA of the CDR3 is TGTGCCATCAGTGAAAGACCGGGACAGGGGGATTCCTACGAGCAGTACTTC. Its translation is CAISERPGQGDSYEQYF.

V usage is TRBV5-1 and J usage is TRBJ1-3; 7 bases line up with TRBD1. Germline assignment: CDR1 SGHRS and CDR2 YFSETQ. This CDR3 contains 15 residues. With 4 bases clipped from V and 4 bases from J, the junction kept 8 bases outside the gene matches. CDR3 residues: CASSPATGAGNTIYF. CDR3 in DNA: TGCGCCAGCAGCCCCGCAACAGGGGCAGGAAACACCATATATTTT.

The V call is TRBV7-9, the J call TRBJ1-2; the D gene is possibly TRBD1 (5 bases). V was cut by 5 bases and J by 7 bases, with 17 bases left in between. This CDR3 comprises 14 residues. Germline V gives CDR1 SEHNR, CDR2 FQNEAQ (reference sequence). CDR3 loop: CASSLLGEAFGYTF. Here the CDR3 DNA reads TGTGCCAGCAGCCTTTTAGGGGAGGCCTTTGGCTACACCTTC.

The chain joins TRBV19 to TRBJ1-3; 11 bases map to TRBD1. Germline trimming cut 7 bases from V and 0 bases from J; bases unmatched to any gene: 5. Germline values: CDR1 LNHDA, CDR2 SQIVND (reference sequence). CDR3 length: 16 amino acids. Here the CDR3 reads CASTGQGAVSGNTIYF. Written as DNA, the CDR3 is TGTGCCAGTACCGGACAGGGGGCTGTCTCTGGAAACACCATATATTTT.

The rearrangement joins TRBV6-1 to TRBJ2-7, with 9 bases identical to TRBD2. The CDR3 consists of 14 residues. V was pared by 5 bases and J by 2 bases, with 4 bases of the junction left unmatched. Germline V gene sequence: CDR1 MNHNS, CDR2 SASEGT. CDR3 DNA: TGTGCCAGCAGTCTAAGCGGGAGGCCCTACGAGCAGTACTTC. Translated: CASSLSGRPYEQYF.

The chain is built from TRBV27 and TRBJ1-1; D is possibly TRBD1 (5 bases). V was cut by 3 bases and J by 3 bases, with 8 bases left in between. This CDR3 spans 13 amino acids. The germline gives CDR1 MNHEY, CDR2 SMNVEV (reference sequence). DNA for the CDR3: TGTGCCAGCAGTTTCGACAGATACACTGAAGCTTTCTTT. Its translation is CASSFDRYTEAFF.

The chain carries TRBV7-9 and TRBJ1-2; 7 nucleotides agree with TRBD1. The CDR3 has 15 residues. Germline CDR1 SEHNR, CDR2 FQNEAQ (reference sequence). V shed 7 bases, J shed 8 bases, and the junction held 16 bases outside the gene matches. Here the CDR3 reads CASIGNTGDAQGYTF. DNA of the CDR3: TGTGCCAGCATAGGGAACACAGGGGACGCACAAGGCTACACCTTC.

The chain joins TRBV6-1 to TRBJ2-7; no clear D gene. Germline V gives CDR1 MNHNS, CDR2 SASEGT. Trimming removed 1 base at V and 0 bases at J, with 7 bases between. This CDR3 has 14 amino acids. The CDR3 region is CASSEGWSSYEQYF. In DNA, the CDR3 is TGTGCCAGCAGTGAAGGGTGGAGCTCCTACGAGCAGTACTTC.

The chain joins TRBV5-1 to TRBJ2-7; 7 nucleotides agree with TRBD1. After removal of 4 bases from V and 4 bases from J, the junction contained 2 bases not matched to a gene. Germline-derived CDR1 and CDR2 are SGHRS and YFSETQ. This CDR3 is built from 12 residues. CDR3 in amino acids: CASSTDRYEQYF. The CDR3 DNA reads TGCGCCAGCAGCACGGACAGGTACGAGCAGTACTTC.

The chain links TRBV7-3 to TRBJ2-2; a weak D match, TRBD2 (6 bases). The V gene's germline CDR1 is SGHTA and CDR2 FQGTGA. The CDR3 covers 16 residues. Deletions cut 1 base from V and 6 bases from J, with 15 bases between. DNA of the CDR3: TGTGCCAGCAGCTTAAACTCGGCGGGGAAAGCCGGGGAGCTGTTTTTT. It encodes CASSLNSAGKAGELFF.

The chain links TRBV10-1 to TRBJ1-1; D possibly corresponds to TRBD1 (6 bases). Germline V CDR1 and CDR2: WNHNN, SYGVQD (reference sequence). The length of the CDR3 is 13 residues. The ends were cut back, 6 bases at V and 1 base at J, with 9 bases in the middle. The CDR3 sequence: CASRQGRNTEAFF. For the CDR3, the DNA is TGCGCCAGCAGACAGGGAAGGAACACTGAAGCTTTCTTT.

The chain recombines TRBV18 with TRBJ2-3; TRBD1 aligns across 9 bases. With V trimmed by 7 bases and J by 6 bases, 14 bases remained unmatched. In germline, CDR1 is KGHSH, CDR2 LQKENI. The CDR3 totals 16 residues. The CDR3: CASFRQGGIVADTQYF. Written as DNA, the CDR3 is TGTGCCAGCTTCAGACAGGGGGGGATCGTCGCGGATACGCAGTATTTT.

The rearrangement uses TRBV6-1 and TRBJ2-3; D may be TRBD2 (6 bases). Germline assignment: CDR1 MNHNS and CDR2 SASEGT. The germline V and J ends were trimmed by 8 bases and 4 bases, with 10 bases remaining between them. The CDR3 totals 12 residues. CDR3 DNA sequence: TGTGCCAGCTGGAGGGGACCAGATACGCAGTATTTT. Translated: CASWRGPDTQYF.

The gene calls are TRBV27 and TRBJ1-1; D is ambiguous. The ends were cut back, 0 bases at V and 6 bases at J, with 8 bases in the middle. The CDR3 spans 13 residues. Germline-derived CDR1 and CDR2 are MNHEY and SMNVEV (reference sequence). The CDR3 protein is CASSLSFTAEAFF. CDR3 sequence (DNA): TGTGCCAGCAGTTTATCGTTTACGGCTGAAGCTTTCTTT.

The CDR3 bases are TGTGCCAGCATCCCCCTGGCAGCCGGACTAGCGGGCTCCTACGAGCAGTACTTC. It yields the protein CASIPLAAGLAGSYEQYF. The J gene is TRBJ2-7, the V gene TRBV28; TRBD2 agrees at 11 bases. This CDR3 has 18 amino acids. The V gene's germline CDR1 is MDHEN and CDR2 SYDVKM. V trimming: 7 bases; J trimming: 0 bases; junction bases outside the gene matches: 14.